The 25 T cell receptor beta chains given below trace back to one sample, sequenced in a study of cytotoxic CD8 clonotypes in ibrutinib-treated CLL. Assay: immunoSEQ multiplex PCR; the TCRdb copy retains only in-frame clones and omits some. The table includes approximately 90,000 clones, 60% to 80% detected once. Source: PBMCs, taken after 24 months of ibrutinib treatment. The receptors here all came from a human donor with chronic lymphocytic leukemia.

This sequence joins TRBV5-6 and TRBJ1-2; no clear D. Germline CDR1 is SGHDT and CDR2 is YYEEEE. The CDR3 spans 13 residues. Between the trimmed V and J ends, which lost 4 bases and 6 bases, there was a span of 13 bases. The CDR3 is CASSRAGINGYTF. For the CDR3, the DNA is TGTGCCAGCAGCCGTGCGGGGATCAATGGCTACACCTTC.

For the CDR3, the DNA is TGTGCCAGCAGTCTCAGACTAGCGGGTACGAATTACCAAGAGACCCAGTACTTC. This translates into CASSLRLAGTNYQETQYF. The chain has TRBV27 and TRBJ2-5; 10 bases line up with TRBD2. The CDR3 loop spans 18 amino acids. Germline V gives CDR1 MNHEY, CDR2 SMNVEV (reference sequence). The ends lost 5 bases at V and 0 bases at J; junction bases unmatched: 12.

This chain links TRBV18 with TRBJ1-1; D is possibly TRBD1 (5 bases). The V end was cut by 3 bases, the J end by 1 base, with 9 bases between. Germline-derived CDR1 and CDR2 are KGHSH and LQKENI. The CDR3 has 14 amino acids. CDR3 nucleotides: TGTGCCAGCTCACCCGGAGGGGAGAACACTGAAGCTTTCTTT. Amino acids: CASSPGGENTEAFF.

V usage is TRBV19 and J usage is TRBJ2-4; D is undetermined. Trimming shortened V by 6 bases and J by 1 base, and 10 bases separated the two germline ends. The germline V gene has CDR1 LNHDA and CDR2 SQIVND (reference sequence). The length of the CDR3 is 14 residues. CDR3: CASRLTSAKNIQYF. CDR3 coding DNA: TGTGCCAGTAGGTTAACAAGTGCCAAAAACATTCAGTACTTC.

This chain links TRBV4-1 with TRBJ1-3; TRBD1 might be the D (5 bases). CDR3 length equals 15 residues. Per the germline V gene, CDR1 is MGHRA and CDR2 is YSYEKL. The V gene lost 4 bases and the J gene lost 0 bases, with 10 bases spanning the gap. The CDR3: CASSPQALSGNTIYF. Written as DNA, the CDR3 is TGCGCCAGCAGCCCACAGGCTCTCTCTGGAAACACCATATATTTT.

The chain uses TRBV15 and TRBJ2-3, with 8 positions matching TRBD2. The CDR3 totals 16 residues. V was clipped by 5 bases and J by 2 bases; unmatched bases: 9. Germline values: CDR1 LNHNV, CDR2 YYDKDF (reference sequence). The CDR3 DNA is TGTGCCACCAGCCCGGGGGGGCTAGCTTACACAGATACGCAGTATTTT. Translation gives CATSPGGLAYTDTQYF.

V and J are TRBV15 and TRBJ2-3; TRBD2 aligns across 8 bases. V was clipped by 1 base and J by 4 bases; unmatched bases: 1. Germline CDR1 reads LNHNV; CDR2 reads YYDKDF (reference sequence). The CDR3 extends over 14 amino acids. CDR3 in DNA: TGTGCCACCAGCAGAGGGGGACTAGCAGATACGCAGTATTTT. It translates to CATSRGGLADTQYF.

The genes are TRBV27 and TRBJ1-1, with D tentatively TRBD1 (5 bases). The CDR3 extends over 15 amino acids. CDR1 and CDR2 (germline): MNHEY, SMNVEV (reference sequence). V lost 1 base to trimming and J lost 1 base, with 10 bases between them. The CDR3 region has the DNA TGTGCCAGCAGTTTATTGCCACAGGCGAACACTGAAGCTTTCTTT. Its translation is CASSLLPQANTEAFF.

The CDR3 DNA reads TGTGCCAGTAGTTCGAAAGGGACAGTGGCTAACTATGGCTACACCTTC. Protein product: CASSSKGTVANYGYTF. The J gene is TRBJ1-2, the V gene TRBV19, with TRBD1 matching over 7 bases. Germline assignment: CDR1 LNHDA and CDR2 SQIVND (reference sequence). J gave up 0 bases and V 5 bases, and 9 bases lay outside the gene matches. This CDR3 contains 16 residues.

The rearrangement uses TRBV5-1 and TRBJ1-1; tentative D call: TRBD1 (5 bases). Germline V gives CDR1 SGHRS, CDR2 YFSETQ. This CDR3 is 15 amino acids long. The V gene lost 5 bases and the J gene lost 5 bases, with 19 bases spanning the gap. Here the CDR3 reads CASRVIGGGETEAFF. CDR3 in DNA: TGCGCCAGCAGGGTCATCGGCGGAGGGGAGACTGAAGCTTTCTTT. Supplemented by reference TRBV5-1 and TRBJ1-1, the full variable domain reads KAGVTQTPRYLIKTRGQQVTLSCSPISGHRSVSWYQQTPGQGLQFLFEYFSETQRNKGNFPGRFSGRQFSNSRSEMNVSTLELGDSALYLCASRVIGGGETEAFFGQGTRLTVV.

CDR3 amino acids: CASSLVFGQRTYEQYF. As DNA, the CDR3 is TGTGCCAGCAGCTTAGTTTTCGGGCAGAGAACCTACGAGCAGTACTTC. The chain carries TRBV11-2 and TRBJ2-7; D is unresolved. V was shortened by 1 base and J by 2 bases, with 15 bases between the two germline ends. This CDR3 comprises 16 residues. Germline CDR1 SGHAT, CDR2 FQNNGV.

The rearrangement joins TRBV5-1 to TRBJ1-1; TRBD1 aligns across 10 bases. Trimming at V came to 4 bases and at J to 3 bases, leaving 0 bases not matched to a gene. Per the germline V gene, CDR1 is SGHRS and CDR2 is YFSETQ. The CDR3 has 13 residues. The CDR3 loop is CASSGTGDTEAFF. CDR3 bases: TGCGCCAGCAGCGGGACAGGGGACACTGAAGCTTTCTTT. Based on the CDR3 plus reference TRBV5-1 and TRBJ1-1, the full variable domain is KAGVTQTPRYLIKTRGQQVTLSCSPISGHRSVSWYQQTPGQGLQFLFEYFSETQRNKGNFPGRFSGRQFSNSRSEMNVSTLELGDSALYLCASSGTGDTEAFFGQGTRLTVV.

The DNA of the CDR3 is TGTGCCAGCAGCCAAGGCAGGGAGGGCACTGAAGCTTTCTTT. Amino acids: CASSQGREGTEAFF. The genes are TRBV4-2 and TRBJ1-1; TRBD1 might be the D (5 bases). Germline V gives CDR1 LGHNA, CDR2 YNFKEQ. CDR3 length: 14 amino acids. V was cut by 1 base and J by 4 bases, with 10 bases left in between.

The CDR3 region is CASSQSRGYTEAFF. The DNA for the CDR3 is TGCGCCAGCAGCCAAAGCAGGGGTTACACTGAAGCTTTCTTT. The chain employs TRBV4-3 and TRBJ1-1; the D gene is possibly TRBD1 (6 bases). Germline V gene sequence: CDR1 LGHNA, CDR2 YSLEER. V was shortened by 2 bases and J by 3 bases, with 10 bases between the two germline ends. CDR3 size: 14 residues.

The chain employs TRBV29-1 and TRBJ2-2; 8 bases are shared with TRBD2. The germline V gene has CDR1 SQVTM and CDR2 ANQGSEA. This CDR3 has 11 residues. The trim removed 7 bases at V and 7 bases at J, leaving 2 bases unmatched. In DNA form, the CDR3 reads TGCAGCGCGGGAGGGTACGGGGAGCTGTTTTTT. This gives the protein CSAGGYGELFF.

The chain is built from TRBV5-6 and TRBJ2-6, with D possibly matching TRBD2 (6 bases). The V and J ends lost 3 bases and 2 bases respectively, with 15 bases between them. CDR1 SGHDT and CDR2 YYEEEE come from the germline V gene. The CDR3 has 17 residues. This CDR3 reads CASSSPRGNAGANVLTF. For the CDR3, the DNA is TGTGCCAGCAGCTCGCCTCGGGGGAATGCTGGGGCCAACGTCCTGACTTTC. The whole variable domain, remainder taken from reference TRBV5-6 and TRBJ2-6, is DAGVTQSPTHLIKTRGQQVTLRCSPKSGHDTVSWYQQALGQGPQFIFQYYEEEERQRGNFPDRFSGHQFPNYSSELNVNALLLGDSALYLCASSSPRGNAGANVLTFGAGSRLTVL.

J is TRBJ2-7 and V is TRBV9; TRBD1 might be the D (6 bases). Germline V gene sequence: CDR1 SGDLS, CDR2 YYNGEE. This CDR3 is 16 amino acids long. The V and J ends lost 4 bases and 7 bases respectively, with 24 bases between them. CDR3 DNA sequence: TGTGCCAGCAGCCCCCAGGGGTGGGGCGGCCTGGCGGAGCAGTACTTC. Amino acids: CASSPQGWGGLAEQYF.

The rearrangement links TRBV4-2 to TRBJ2-3, with D possibly being TRBD1 or TRBD2 (5 bases each). The CDR3 contains 14 residues. Germline values: CDR1 LGHNA, CDR2 YNFKEQ. Trimming shortened V by 5 bases and J by 3 bases, and 12 bases separated the two germline ends. Written as DNA, the CDR3 is TGTGCCAGCAGCACGGGACCATCGACAGATACGCAGTATTTT. Amino acid sequence: CASSTGPSTDTQYF.

This chain connects TRBV25-1 to TRBJ2-4; 9 bases line up with TRBD1. This CDR3 has 16 amino acids. J lost 3 bases, V lost 6 bases, and 9 bases had no gene match. Germline CDR1 MGHDK, CDR2 SYGVNS. DNA for the CDR3: TGTGCCAGCAGCGTCTCCGGGACAGGGAACAAAAACATTCAGTACTTC. The encoded protein is CASSVSGTGNKNIQYF.

The CDR3, as DNA: TGCGCCAGCAGCGGAGCCCTCTACGAGCAGTACTTC. Translation gives CASSGALYEQYF. The V gene is TRBV5-1, the J gene TRBJ2-7; D uncertain. V lost 4 bases and J 3 bases, leaving 8 bases between the germline ends. This CDR3 has 12 residues. Germline CDR1 and CDR2: SGHRS and YFSETQ.

This chain uses TRBV5-4 with TRBJ2-7; D is perhaps TRBD2 (5 bases). This CDR3 contains 15 residues. Germline CDR1 SGHNT, CDR2 YYREEE (reference sequence). The V end lost 3 bases, the J end lost 5 bases, and 18 bases lay between the germline ends. DNA of the CDR3: TGTGCCAGCAGCTCCCCGGCCACCGGGAAAGACGAGCAGTACTTC. Translation: CASSSPATGKDEQYF.

V is TRBV28 and J is TRBJ1-5, with TRBD1 matching 9 bases. The CDR3 has 15 amino acids. V gave up 6 bases and J gave up 5 bases; unmatched junction bases: 8. CDR1 and CDR2 (germline): MDHEN, SYDVKM. The CDR3 spells CASRVTGGDYQPQHF. CDR3 DNA: TGTGCCAGCAGGGTCACAGGGGGCGATTATCAGCCCCAGCATTTT.

The V call is TRBV11-2, the J call TRBJ2-1, with D uncertain. Trimming pared 5 bases from V and 4 bases from J, leaving 12 bases between. This CDR3 spans 14 amino acids. Germline CDR1 is SGHAT and CDR2 is FQNNGV. Written as DNA, the CDR3 is TGTGCCAGCAGCCCCGTGCGAGATTACAATGAGCAGTTCTTC. Translation gives CASSPVRDYNEQFF. The variable domain in full, completed from reference TRBV11-2 and TRBJ2-1, reads EAGVAQSPRYKIIEKRQSVAFWCNPISGHATLYWYQQILGQGPKLLIQFQNNGVVDDSQLPKDRFSAERLKGVDSTLKIQPAKLEDSAVYLCASSPVRDYNEQFFGPGTRLTVL.

This chain connects TRBV29-1 to TRBJ2-1; the D gene is possibly TRBD1 (5 bases). Trimming removed 3 bases from V and 0 bases from J, with 18 bases in between. This CDR3 has 17 residues. CDR1 and CDR2 from the germline V gene are SQVTM and ANQGSEA. CDR3 region: CSVDSREGDSSYNEQFF. The DNA of the CDR3 is TGCAGCGTTGATAGCAGGGAAGGGGATAGCTCCTACAATGAGCAGTTCTTC.

A few counts support this clone. V is TRBV7-2 and J is TRBJ1-5; 9 bases are a match to TRBD1. The CDR3 spans 16 residues. V dropped 0 bases and J dropped 4; count of bases not matched to a gene: 4. The germline gives CDR1 SGHTA, CDR2 FQGNSA. CDR3 nucleotide sequence: TGTGCCAGCAGCTTAGCCCCACAGGGGGCTAATCAGCCCCAGCATTTT. It yields the protein CASSLAPQGANQPQHF.